This is a list of T cell receptor beta chains from one sample in a study of beta chain features in type 1 diabetes. Clones were sequenced by immunoSEQ multiplex PCR, and TCRdb holds only the in-frame ones, with some missing. This sample has 600,000 to 700,000 clones, with 9.5% to 15% found just once. Specimen: naive CD4+ T cells from blood. All receptors come from a man aged 25 to 40 with type 1 diabetes. CDR3s include the opening cysteine and the closing phenylalanine or tryptophan. The order of the fields is J gene, CDR3 length, clone size, V gene, D gene, CDR3 DNA, CDR3 protein. A D gene is named only where the DNA matches it firmly. Part of the rows lack a size; the others show once, few, many or a class for expanded clones.

j_gene: TRBJ2-3; len: 15; abundance: -; v_gene: TRBV7-9; d_gene: TRBD2; CDR3nt: TGTGCCAGCATTTTGCTAGCGGGTAGCACAGATACGCAGTATTTT; CDR3aa: CASILLAGSTDTQYF
j_gene: TRBJ2-5; len: 15; abundance: -; v_gene: TRBV18; d_gene: TRBD2; CDR3nt: TGTGCCAGCTCACCAGTCCTAGGGAGGGAAGAGACCCAGTACTTC; CDR3aa: CASSPVLGREETQYF
j_gene: TRBJ1-6; len: 12; abundance: -; v_gene: TRBV7-9; d_gene: -; CDR3nt: TGTGCCAGCAGCTTGTCCGATTCACCCCTCCACTTT; CDR3aa: CASSLSDSPLHF
j_gene: TRBJ1-4; len: 13; abundance: few; v_gene: TRBV2; d_gene: -; CDR3nt: TGTGCCTTATACCGCGGGCCGAATGAAAAACTGTTTTTT; CDR3aa: CALYRGPNEKLFF
j_gene: TRBJ2-6; len: 16; abundance: few; v_gene: TRBV7-9; d_gene: TRBD1; CDR3nt: TGTGCCAGCAGCTTAACAGGGGACTCTGGGGCCAACGTCCTGACTTTC; CDR3aa: CASSLTGDSGANVLTF
j_gene: TRBJ1-6; len: 14; abundance: -; v_gene: TRBV5-1; d_gene: TRBD1; CDR3nt: TGCGCCAGCAGCTCCGGGACAGTGGATTCACCCCTCCACTTT; CDR3aa: CASSSGTVDSPLHF
j_gene: TRBJ2-7; len: 14; abundance: -; v_gene: TRBV6-5; d_gene: TRBD1; CDR3nt: TGTGCCAGCAGCCGAGACAGGGGCTCCTACGAGCAGTACTTC; CDR3aa: CASSRDRGSYEQYF
j_gene: TRBJ2-5; len: 17; abundance: -; v_gene: TRBV10-3; d_gene: TRBD2; CDR3nt: TGTGCCATCAGAAGCTCCGGGACTAGCGGGTCTCTGGAGACCCAGTACTTC; CDR3aa: CAIRSSGTSGSLETQYF
j_gene: TRBJ2-7; len: 15; abundance: -; v_gene: TRBV7-3; d_gene: TRBD1; CDR3nt: TGTGCCAGCAGCTTCAGCGGGCAGGGGGCGTACGAGCAGTACTTC; CDR3aa: CASSFSGQGAYEQYF
j_gene: TRBJ1-1; len: 14; abundance: -; v_gene: TRBV18; d_gene: -; CDR3nt: TGTGCCAGCTCACCAGGACAGATGAACACTGAAGCTTTCTTT; CDR3aa: CASSPGQMNTEAFF
j_gene: TRBJ2-7; len: 20; abundance: few; v_gene: TRBV30; d_gene: -; CDR3nt: TGTGCCTGGAGTGGTCCCAATGTCCCTCACCCCAGGGCAAGCTCCTACGAGCAGTACTTC; CDR3aa: CAWSGPNVPHPRASSYEQYF
j_gene: TRBJ2-7; len: 15; abundance: -; v_gene: TRBV7-2; d_gene: TRBD1; CDR3nt: TGTGCCAGCAGCTTTACCGGGACAGGGGGCTACGAGCAGTACTTC; CDR3aa: CASSFTGTGGYEQYF
j_gene: TRBJ1-6; len: 17; abundance: -; v_gene: TRBV4-2; d_gene: -; CDR3nt: TGTGCCAGCAGCCAAGAGCAGGGAGGCTCCTATAATTCACCCCTCCACTTT; CDR3aa: CASSQEQGGSYNSPLHF
j_gene: TRBJ1-2; len: 13; abundance: -; v_gene: TRBV27; d_gene: -; CDR3nt: TGTGCCAGCAGCACCCCTCAGGGATATGGCTACACCTTC; CDR3aa: CASSTPQGYGYTF
j_gene: TRBJ2-3; len: 17; abundance: -; v_gene: TRBV14; d_gene: TRBD1; CDR3nt: TGTGCCAGCAGCGTTCGACCCGGGACAGGGGGCACAGATACGCAGTATTTT; CDR3aa: CASSVRPGTGGTDTQYF
j_gene: TRBJ2-7; len: 12; abundance: few; v_gene: TRBV25-1; d_gene: -; CDR3nt: TGTGCCAGCAGTTCTCAGTCCCACGAGCAGTACTTC; CDR3aa: CASSSQSHEQYF
j_gene: TRBJ1-4; len: 15; abundance: -; v_gene: TRBV6-5; d_gene: -; CDR3nt: TGTGCCAGCAGTTACTCGACAAAGGGTAATGAAAAACTGTTTTTT; CDR3aa: CASSYSTKGNEKLFF
j_gene: TRBJ1-5; len: 15; abundance: few; v_gene: TRBV6-5; d_gene: TRBD1; CDR3nt: TGTGCCAGCAGGACAGGGGGCTCGGGCAATCAGCCCCAGCATTTT; CDR3aa: CASRTGGSGNQPQHF
j_gene: TRBJ1-2; len: 12; abundance: -; v_gene: TRBV5-6; d_gene: -; CDR3nt: TGTGCCAGCAGCCTCACAGGGATCGGCTACACCTTC; CDR3aa: CASSLTGIGYTF
j_gene: TRBJ2-5; len: 16; abundance: -; v_gene: TRBV4-3; d_gene: TRBD1; CDR3nt: TGCGCCAGCAGCCAAGAGGAACAGGGGGTTCTAGAGACCCAGTACTTC; CDR3aa: CASSQEEQGVLETQYF
j_gene: TRBJ2-1; len: 13; abundance: -; v_gene: TRBV29-1; d_gene: TRBD1; CDR3nt: TGCAGCGTTGAATTATACAGGGGGTATGAGCAGTTCTTC; CDR3aa: CSVELYRGYEQFF
j_gene: TRBJ2-6; len: 18; abundance: few; v_gene: TRBV7-9; d_gene: -; CDR3nt: TGTGCCAGCAGCTCCTGGGACTTAATAAGCTCTGGGGCCAACGTCCTGACTTTC; CDR3aa: CASSSWDLISSGANVLTF
j_gene: TRBJ2-5; len: 15; abundance: few; v_gene: TRBV19; d_gene: -; CDR3nt: TGTGCCAGTAGTCCCGCTTTCACGTCACCGGAGACCCAGTACTTC; CDR3aa: CASSPAFTSPETQYF
j_gene: TRBJ2-3; len: 13; abundance: few; v_gene: TRBV29-1; d_gene: -; CDR3nt: TGCAGCGTTGCTCGGGGGAGCACAGATACGCAGTATTTT; CDR3aa: CSVARGSTDTQYF
j_gene: TRBJ1-5; len: 16; abundance: few; v_gene: TRBV21-1; d_gene: -; CDR3nt: TGTGCCAGCAGCAAGACCGAGACAGTTAGCAATCAGCCCCAGCATTTT; CDR3aa: CASSKTETVSNQPQHF
j_gene: TRBJ2-2; len: 15; abundance: -; v_gene: TRBV11-2; d_gene: -; CDR3nt: TGTGCCTCCAAACGAGAGGCGATGAACACCGGGGAGCTGTTTTTT; CDR3aa: CASKREAMNTGELFF
j_gene: TRBJ2-4; len: 15; abundance: -; v_gene: TRBV7-8; d_gene: -; CDR3nt: TGTGCCAGCAGATCAGGGGCGGGTTCGAGTAACATTCAGTACTTC; CDR3aa: CASRSGAGSSNIQYF
j_gene: TRBJ1-5; len: 17; abundance: -; v_gene: TRBV10-2; d_gene: -; CDR3nt: TGCGCCAGCAGTGAGTCGAAGCAGCCCTATAGCAATCAGCCCCAGCATTTT; CDR3aa: CASSESKQPYSNQPQHF
j_gene: TRBJ2-1; len: 13; abundance: -; v_gene: TRBV9; d_gene: TRBD2; CDR3nt: TGTGCCAGCAGCGTGACTAGCGGGGGGGCCGCGTTCTTC; CDR3aa: CASSVTSGGAAFF
j_gene: TRBJ1-4; len: 17; abundance: few; v_gene: TRBV4-3; d_gene: TRBD1; CDR3nt: TGCGCCAGCAGCCAGCCACTCCGGACAGGCCCCAATGAAAAACTGTTTTTT; CDR3aa: CASSQPLRTGPNEKLFF
j_gene: TRBJ1-4; len: 15; abundance: few; v_gene: TRBV7-9; d_gene: -; CDR3nt: TGTGCCAGCAGCCGCCCCCCGCAGGAACCAGAAAAACTGTTTTTT; CDR3aa: CASSRPPQEPEKLFF
j_gene: TRBJ1-5; len: 13; abundance: -; v_gene: TRBV27; d_gene: -; CDR3nt: TGTGCCACCTCAATCTACGGCAATCAGCCCCAGCATTTT; CDR3aa: CATSIYGNQPQHF
j_gene: TRBJ2-2; len: 13; abundance: few; v_gene: TRBV10-3; d_gene: -; CDR3nt: TGTGCCATTCGGGATCAAAACACCGGGGAGCTGTTTTTT; CDR3aa: CAIRDQNTGELFF
j_gene: TRBJ1-2; len: 15; abundance: -; v_gene: TRBV18; d_gene: TRBD1; CDR3nt: TGTGCCAGCTCACCACGAGGATCAGGGGGCTATGGCTACACCTTC; CDR3aa: CASSPRGSGGYGYTF
j_gene: TRBJ2-7; len: 13; abundance: -; v_gene: TRBV27; d_gene: -; CDR3nt: TGTGCCAGCCTAACGTTTTCGGTCTACGAGCAGTACTTC; CDR3aa: CASLTFSVYEQYF
j_gene: TRBJ2-7; len: 16; abundance: -; v_gene: TRBV5-4; d_gene: -; CDR3nt: TGTGCCAGCAGCGATGGACGCCTGGATCACTCCTACGAGCAGTACTTC; CDR3aa: CASSDGRLDHSYEQYF
j_gene: TRBJ2-2; len: 16; abundance: -; v_gene: TRBV4-1; d_gene: -; CDR3nt: TGCGCCAGCAGCCAAGGCCACAATTTCCGTGGCGGGGAGCTGTTTTTT; CDR3aa: CASSQGHNFRGGELFF
j_gene: TRBJ2-6; len: 18; abundance: few; v_gene: TRBV18; d_gene: TRBD1; CDR3nt: TGTGCCAGCTCACCAGCGGGACAGGATCCCTCTGGGGCCAACGTCCTGACTTTC; CDR3aa: CASSPAGQDPSGANVLTF
j_gene: TRBJ2-2; len: 15; abundance: few; v_gene: TRBV7-2; d_gene: -; CDR3nt: TGTGCCAGCAGCCCGTTTTTAAAAGGCTCCGGGGAGCTGTTTTTT; CDR3aa: CASSPFLKGSGELFF
j_gene: TRBJ1-2; len: 16; abundance: few; v_gene: TRBV7-2; d_gene: TRBD1; CDR3nt: TGTGCCAGCAGCCAGCCCCTAGGGGGCAATAACTATGGCTACACCTTC; CDR3aa: CASSQPLGGNNYGYTF
j_gene: TRBJ2-5; len: 15; abundance: -; v_gene: TRBV27; d_gene: TRBD2; CDR3nt: TGTGCCAGCAGGTCCTTCGGTAGCGGGCAAGAGACCCAGTACTTC; CDR3aa: CASRSFGSGQETQYF
j_gene: TRBJ1-5; len: 14; abundance: few; v_gene: TRBV7-9; d_gene: -; CDR3nt: TGTGCCAGCAGCCCTTCTCTTCAGGGACAGCCCCAGCATTTT; CDR3aa: CASSPSLQGQPQHF
j_gene: TRBJ1-5; len: 14; abundance: few; v_gene: TRBV30; d_gene: -; CDR3nt: TGTGCCTGGAGTGGGGGGGGAATACGGCAGCCCCAGCATTTT; CDR3aa: CAWSGGGIRQPQHF
j_gene: TRBJ2-3; len: 16; abundance: few; v_gene: TRBV19; d_gene: TRBD2; CDR3nt: TGTGCCAGTAGTATAGTGACTAGCGGGGGGCCTCGAACGCAGTATTTT; CDR3aa: CASSIVTSGGPRTQYF
j_gene: TRBJ1-5; len: 16; abundance: few; v_gene: TRBV7-9; d_gene: -; CDR3nt: TGTGCCAGCAGCCTCGACGCGGGAAGGAGCAATCAGCCCCAGCATTTT; CDR3aa: CASSLDAGRSNQPQHF
j_gene: TRBJ1-5; len: 16; abundance: few; v_gene: TRBV19; d_gene: -; CDR3nt: TGTGCCAGTAAGGTTTTCGGGCCGGATTTCAATCAGCCCCAGCATTTT; CDR3aa: CASKVFGPDFNQPQHF
j_gene: TRBJ2-3; len: 16; abundance: -; v_gene: TRBV30; d_gene: -; CDR3nt: TGTGCCTGGAGTCCCTCAAGGACAAGTTACACAGATACGCAGTATTTT; CDR3aa: CAWSPSRTSYTDTQYF
j_gene: TRBJ2-5; len: 14; abundance: -; v_gene: TRBV7-2; d_gene: -; CDR3nt: TGTGCCAGCACCTTAGCGGCCTCCCGAGAGACCCAGTACTTC; CDR3aa: CASTLAASRETQYF
j_gene: TRBJ1-6; len: 20; abundance: -; v_gene: TRBV14; d_gene: TRBD1; CDR3nt: TGTGCCAGCAGCCTGCGACCGGGACAGGGGACCCCCAAGTATAATTCACCCCTCCACTTT; CDR3aa: CASSLRPGQGTPKYNSPLHF
j_gene: TRBJ2-7; len: 13; abundance: -; v_gene: TRBV14; d_gene: -; CDR3nt: TGTGCCAGCAGCCGACAGCCTTGGATAGAGCAGTACTTC; CDR3aa: CASSRQPWIEQYF
j_gene: TRBJ1-5; len: 14; abundance: many; v_gene: TRBV30; d_gene: -; CDR3nt: TGTGCCTGGAGGAGTGGACCGGGGGGTCAGCCCCAGCATTTT; CDR3aa: CAWRSGPGGQPQHF
j_gene: TRBJ1-2; len: 13; abundance: -; v_gene: TRBV29-1; d_gene: -; CDR3nt: TGCAGCGTCGGGACTGGGATGCTCTATGGCTACACCTTC; CDR3aa: CSVGTGMLYGYTF
j_gene: TRBJ2-1; len: 16; abundance: -; v_gene: TRBV5-6; d_gene: TRBD1; CDR3nt: TGTGCCAGCAGACGGACAGGGTCGCCGAACTACAATGAGCAGTTCTTC; CDR3aa: CASRRTGSPNYNEQFF
j_gene: TRBJ2-7; len: 13; abundance: -; v_gene: TRBV7-2; d_gene: -; CDR3nt: TGTGCCAGCAGCCAACAGGTTCCCGACGAGCAGTACTTC; CDR3aa: CASSQQVPDEQYF
j_gene: TRBJ1-2; len: 15; abundance: few; v_gene: TRBV6-1; d_gene: -; CDR3nt: TGTGCCAGCAGTATCGCTGGGACTCCTCTCTATGGCTACACCTTC; CDR3aa: CASSIAGTPLYGYTF